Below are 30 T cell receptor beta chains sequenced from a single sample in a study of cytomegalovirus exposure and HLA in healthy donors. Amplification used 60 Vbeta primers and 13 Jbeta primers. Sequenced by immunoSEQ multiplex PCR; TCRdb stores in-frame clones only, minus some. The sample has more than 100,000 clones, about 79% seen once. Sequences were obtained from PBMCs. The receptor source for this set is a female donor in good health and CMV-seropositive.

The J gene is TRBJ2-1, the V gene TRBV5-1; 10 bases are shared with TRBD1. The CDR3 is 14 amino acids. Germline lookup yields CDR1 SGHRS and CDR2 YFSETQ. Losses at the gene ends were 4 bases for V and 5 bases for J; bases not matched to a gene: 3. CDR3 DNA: TGCGCCAGCAGCCCGGGGACAGGGGACAATGAGCAGTTCTTC. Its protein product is CASSPGTGDNEQFF.

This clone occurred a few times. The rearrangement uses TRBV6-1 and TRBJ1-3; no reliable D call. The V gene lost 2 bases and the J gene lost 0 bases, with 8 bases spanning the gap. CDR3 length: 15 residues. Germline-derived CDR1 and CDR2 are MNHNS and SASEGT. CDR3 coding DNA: TGTGCCAGCAGTGAAAGGCGGCACTCTGGAAACACCATATATTTT. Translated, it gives CASSERRHSGNTIYF.

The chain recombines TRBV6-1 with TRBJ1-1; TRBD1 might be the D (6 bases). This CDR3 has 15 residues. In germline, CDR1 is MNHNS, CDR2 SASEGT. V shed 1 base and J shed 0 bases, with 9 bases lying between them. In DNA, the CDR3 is TGTGCCAGCAGTGAAGTTGGGACACTGAACACTGAAGCTTTCTTT. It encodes CASSEVGTLNTEAFF.

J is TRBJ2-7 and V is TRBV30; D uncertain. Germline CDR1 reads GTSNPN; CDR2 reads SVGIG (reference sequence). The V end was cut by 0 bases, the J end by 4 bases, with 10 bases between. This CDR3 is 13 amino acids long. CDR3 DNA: TGTGCCTGGAGTGTCCCTAGTCGGTACGAGCAGTACTTC. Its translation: CAWSVPSRYEQYF.

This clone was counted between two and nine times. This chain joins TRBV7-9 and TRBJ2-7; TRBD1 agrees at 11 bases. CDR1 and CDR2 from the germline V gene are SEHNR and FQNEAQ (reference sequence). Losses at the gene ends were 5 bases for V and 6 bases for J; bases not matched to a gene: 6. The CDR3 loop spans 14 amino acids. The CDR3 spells CASSSGQGAGEQYF. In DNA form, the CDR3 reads TGTGCCAGCAGCAGTGGACAGGGGGCTGGCGAGCAGTACTTC. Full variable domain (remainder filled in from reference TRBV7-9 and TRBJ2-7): DTGVSQNPRHKITKRGQNVTFRCDPISEHNRLYWYRQTLGQGPEFLTYFQNEAQLEKSRLLSDRFSAERPKGSFSTLEIQRTEQGDSAMYLCASSSGQGAGEQYFGPGTRLTVT.

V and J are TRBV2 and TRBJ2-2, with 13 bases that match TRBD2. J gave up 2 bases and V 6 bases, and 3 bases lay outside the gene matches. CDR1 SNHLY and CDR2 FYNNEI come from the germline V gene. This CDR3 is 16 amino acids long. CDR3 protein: CASSRTSGGNTGELFF. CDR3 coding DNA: TGTGCCAGCAGCAGGACTAGCGGGGGTAACACCGGGGAGCTGTTTTTT.

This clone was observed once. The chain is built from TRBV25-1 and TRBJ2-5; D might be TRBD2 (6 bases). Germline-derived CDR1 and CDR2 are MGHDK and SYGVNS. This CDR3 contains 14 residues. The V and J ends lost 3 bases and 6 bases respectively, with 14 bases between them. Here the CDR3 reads CASSEGGSRKTQYF. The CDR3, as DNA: TGTGCCAGCAGTGAGGGAGGCAGTAGGAAGACCCAGTACTTC.

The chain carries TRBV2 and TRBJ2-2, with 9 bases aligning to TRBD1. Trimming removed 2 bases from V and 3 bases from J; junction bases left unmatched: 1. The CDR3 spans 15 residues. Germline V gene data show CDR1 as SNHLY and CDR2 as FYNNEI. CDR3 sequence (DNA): TGTGCCAGCAGTGAAAGGACAGGGGACACCGGGGAGCTGTTTTTT. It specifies CASSERTGDTGELFF.

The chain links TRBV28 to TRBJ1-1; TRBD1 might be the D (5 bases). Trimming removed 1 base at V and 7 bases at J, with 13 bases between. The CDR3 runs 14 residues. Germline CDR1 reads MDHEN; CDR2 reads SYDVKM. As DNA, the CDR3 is TGTGCCAGCAGTTTATCAGGGAGGGGTGGTGAAGCTTTCTTT. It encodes CASSLSGRGGEAFF. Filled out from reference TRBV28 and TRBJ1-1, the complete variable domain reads DVKVTQSSRYLVKRTGEKVFLECVQDMDHENMFWYRQDPGLGLRLIYFSYDVKMKEKGDIPEGYSVSREKKERFSLILESASTNQTSMYLCASSLSGRGGEAFFGQGTRLTVV.

The CDR3 spells CASREGGEQYF. Written as DNA, the CDR3 is TGTGCCAGCAGGGAGGGGGGGGAGCAGTACTTC. This rearrangement joins TRBV6-1 to TRBJ2-7; D is possibly TRBD2 (7 bases). CDR1 MNHNS and CDR2 SASEGT come from the germline V gene. The CDR3 sequence is 11 residues long. V was clipped by 6 bases and J by 7 bases, with 10 bases between them.

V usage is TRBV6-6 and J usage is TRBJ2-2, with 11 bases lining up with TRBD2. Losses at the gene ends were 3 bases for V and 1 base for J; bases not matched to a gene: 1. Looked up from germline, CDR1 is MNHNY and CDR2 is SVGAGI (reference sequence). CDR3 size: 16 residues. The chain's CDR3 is CASSYGTSGNTGELFF. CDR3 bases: TGTGCCAGCAGTTATGGGACTAGCGGGAACACCGGGGAGCTGTTTTTT.

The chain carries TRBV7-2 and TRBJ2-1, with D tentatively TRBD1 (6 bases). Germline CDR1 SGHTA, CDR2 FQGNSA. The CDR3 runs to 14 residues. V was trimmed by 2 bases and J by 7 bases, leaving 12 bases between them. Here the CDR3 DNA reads TGTGCCAGCAGCTTATATAGTCAGGGGAATGAGCAGTTCTTC. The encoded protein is CASSLYSQGNEQFF.

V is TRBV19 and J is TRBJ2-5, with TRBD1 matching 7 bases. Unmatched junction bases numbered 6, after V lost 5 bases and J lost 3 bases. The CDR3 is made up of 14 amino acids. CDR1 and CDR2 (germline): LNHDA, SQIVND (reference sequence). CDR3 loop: CASSPGQDKETQYF. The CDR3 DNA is TGTGCCAGTAGTCCTGGACAGGACAAAGAGACCCAGTACTTC.

CDR3 region: CASSEAGSTGELFF. Here the CDR3 DNA reads TGTGCCAGCAGTGAGGCAGGGTCCACCGGGGAGCTGTTTTTT. The genes are TRBV25-1 and TRBJ2-2, with D tentatively TRBD1 (5 bases). V was cut by 3 bases and J by 4 bases, with 9 bases left in between. Germline V gives CDR1 MGHDK, CDR2 SYGVNS. The CDR3 loop spans 14 amino acids.

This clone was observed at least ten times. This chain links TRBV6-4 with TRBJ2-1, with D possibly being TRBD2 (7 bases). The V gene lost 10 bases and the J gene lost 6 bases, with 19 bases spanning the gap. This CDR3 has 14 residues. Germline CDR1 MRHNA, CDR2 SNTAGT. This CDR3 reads CATGLGGGSNEQFF. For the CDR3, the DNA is TGTGCCACCGGTTTGGGGGGCGGGAGCAATGAGCAGTTCTTC.

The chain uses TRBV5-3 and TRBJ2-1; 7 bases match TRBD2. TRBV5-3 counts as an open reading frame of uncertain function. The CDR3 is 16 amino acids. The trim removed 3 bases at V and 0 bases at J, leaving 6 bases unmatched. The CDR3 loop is CARSSVGGSSYNEQFF. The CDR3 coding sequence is TGTGCCAGAAGCTCCGTGGGGGGGAGCTCCTACAATGAGCAGTTCTTC.

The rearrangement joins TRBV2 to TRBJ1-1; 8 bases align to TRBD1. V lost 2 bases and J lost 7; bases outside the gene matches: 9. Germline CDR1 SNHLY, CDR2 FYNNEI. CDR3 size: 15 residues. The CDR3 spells CASSERVQGASEAFF. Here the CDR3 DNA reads TGTGCCAGCAGTGAAAGGGTCCAGGGGGCTAGTGAAGCTTTCTTT.

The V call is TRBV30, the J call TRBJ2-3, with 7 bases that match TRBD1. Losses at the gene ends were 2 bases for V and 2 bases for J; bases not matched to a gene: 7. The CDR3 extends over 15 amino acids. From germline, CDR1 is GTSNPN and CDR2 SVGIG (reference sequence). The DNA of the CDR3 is TGTGCCTGGAGTACGGGACAGCGACTCACAGATACGCAGTATTTT. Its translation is CAWSTGQRLTDTQYF.

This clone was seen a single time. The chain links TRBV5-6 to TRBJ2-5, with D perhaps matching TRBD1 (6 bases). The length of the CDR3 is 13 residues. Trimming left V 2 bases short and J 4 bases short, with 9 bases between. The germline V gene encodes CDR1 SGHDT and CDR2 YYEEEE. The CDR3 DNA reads TGTGCCAGCAGCTTACAGGGTTTAGAGACCCAGTACTTC. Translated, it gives CASSLQGLETQYF.

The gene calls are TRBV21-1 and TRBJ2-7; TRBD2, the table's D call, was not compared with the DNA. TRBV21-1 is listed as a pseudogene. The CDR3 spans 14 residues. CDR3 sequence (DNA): TGTGCCAGCAGCAAGCGGGACTGGCGTTACGAGCAGTACTTC. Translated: CASSKRDWRYEQYF.

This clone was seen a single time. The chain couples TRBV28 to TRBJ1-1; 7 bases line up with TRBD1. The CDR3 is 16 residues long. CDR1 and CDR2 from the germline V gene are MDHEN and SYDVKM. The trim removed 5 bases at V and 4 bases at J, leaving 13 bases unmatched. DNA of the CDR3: TGTGCCAGCAGTAACCCTTCGGGCAGGGGGGTCACTGAAGCTTTCTTT. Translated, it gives CASSNPSGRGVTEAFF.

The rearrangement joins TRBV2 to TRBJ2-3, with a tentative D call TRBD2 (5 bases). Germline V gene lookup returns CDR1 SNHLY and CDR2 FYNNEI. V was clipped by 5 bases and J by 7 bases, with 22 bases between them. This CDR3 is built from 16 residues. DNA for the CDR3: TGTGCCAGCAGTAGGTCGGGGAGCCACCGCGTAAATACGCAGTATTTT. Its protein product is CASSRSGSHRVNTQYF. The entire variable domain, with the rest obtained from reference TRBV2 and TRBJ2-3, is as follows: EPEVTQTPSHQVTQMGQEVILRCVPISNHLYFYWYRQILGQKVEFLVSFYNNEISEKSEIFDDQFSVERPDGSNFTLKIRSTKLEDSAMYFCASSRSGSHRVNTQYFGPGTRLTVL.

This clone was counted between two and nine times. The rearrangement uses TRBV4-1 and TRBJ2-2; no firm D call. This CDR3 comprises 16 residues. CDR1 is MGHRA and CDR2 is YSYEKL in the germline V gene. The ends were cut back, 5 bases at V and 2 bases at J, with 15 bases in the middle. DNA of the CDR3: TGCGCCAGCAGCTCTCTAGGTCAGCTCAACACCGGGGAGCTGTTTTTT. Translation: CASSSLGQLNTGELFF.

CDR3 protein: CASSLAGQGARDIQYF. The DNA of the CDR3 is TGTGCCAGCAGCTTGGCGGGGCAGGGGGCAAGGGACATTCAGTACTTC. This rearrangement joins TRBV5-6 to TRBJ2-4; TRBD1 matches 8 bases. This CDR3 contains 16 residues. V lost 0 bases to trimming and J lost 8 bases; unmatched junction nucleotides: 10. Germline loops: CDR1 SGHDT, CDR2 YYEEEE. Based on the CDR3 plus reference TRBV5-6 and TRBJ2-4, the full variable domain is DAGVTQSPTHLIKTRGQQVTLRCSPKSGHDTVSWYQQALGQGPQFIFQYYEEEERQRGNFPDRFSGHQFPNYSSELNVNALLLGDSALYLCASSLAGQGARDIQYFGAGTRLSVL.

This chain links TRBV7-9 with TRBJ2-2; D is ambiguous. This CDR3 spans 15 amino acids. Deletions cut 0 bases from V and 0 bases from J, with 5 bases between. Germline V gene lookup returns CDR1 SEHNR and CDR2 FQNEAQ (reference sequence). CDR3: CASSLASANTGELFF. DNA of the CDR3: TGTGCCAGCAGCTTAGCGTCAGCGAACACCGGGGAGCTGTTTTTT.

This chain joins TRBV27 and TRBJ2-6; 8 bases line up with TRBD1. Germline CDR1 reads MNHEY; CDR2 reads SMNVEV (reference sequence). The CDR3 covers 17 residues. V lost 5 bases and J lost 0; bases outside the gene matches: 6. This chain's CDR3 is CASSPGTGNSGANVLTF. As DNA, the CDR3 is TGTGCCAGCAGTCCCGGGACAGGTAACTCTGGGGCCAACGTCCTGACTTTC.

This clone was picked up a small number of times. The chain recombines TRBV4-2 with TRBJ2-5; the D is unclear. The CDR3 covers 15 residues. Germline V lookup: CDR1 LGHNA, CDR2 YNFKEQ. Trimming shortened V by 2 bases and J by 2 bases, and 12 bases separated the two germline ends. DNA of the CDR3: TGTGCCAGCAGCCAATCTGTATCAGATCAAGAGACCCAGTACTTC. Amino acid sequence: CASSQSVSDQETQYF.

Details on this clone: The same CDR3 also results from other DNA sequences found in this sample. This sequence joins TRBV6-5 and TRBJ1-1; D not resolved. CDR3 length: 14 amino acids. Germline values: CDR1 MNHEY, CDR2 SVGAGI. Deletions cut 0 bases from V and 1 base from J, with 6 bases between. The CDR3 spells CASSYSTGNTEAFF. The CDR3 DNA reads TGTGCCAGCAGTTACTCAACGGGGAACACTGAAGCTTTCTTT.

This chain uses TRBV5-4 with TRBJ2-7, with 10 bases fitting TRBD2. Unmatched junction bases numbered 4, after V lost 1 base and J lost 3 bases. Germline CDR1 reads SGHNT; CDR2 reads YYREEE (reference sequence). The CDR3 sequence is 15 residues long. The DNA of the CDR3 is TGTGCCAGCAGCTTGCCGGGACTAGCGAACTACGAGCAGTACTTC. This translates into CASSLPGLANYEQYF.

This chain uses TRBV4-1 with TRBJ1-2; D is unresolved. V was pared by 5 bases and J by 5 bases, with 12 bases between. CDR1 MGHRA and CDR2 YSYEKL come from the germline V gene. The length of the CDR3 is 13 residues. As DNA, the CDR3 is TGCGCCAGCAGCACTGGCGGGGTGTATGGCTACACCTTC. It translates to CASSTGGVYGYTF.